This T cell receptor (beta chain) was sequenced in a study of blood T cell repertoires in COVID-19. About the research overall: The United States, Italy and Spain were the sources of the acute and convalescent COVID-19 samples.

The V gene's germline CDR1 is MNHEY and CDR2 SVGAGI. Trimming pared 8 bases from V and 9 bases from J, leaving 17 bases between. CDR3 size: 14 residues. How the authors handled the data: Quantification of nucleated cells was approximated via reference gene primer amplification. Clones were sequenced by immunoSEQ multiplex PCR, and TCRdb holds only the in-frame ones, with some missing. V and J calls and clone size are those listed in that table; D and trimming were worked out from the DNA. This table has hundreds of thousands of clones, 80% to 90% appearing once. The specimen sequenced was peripheral blood. V is TRBV6-5 and J is TRBJ1-6; TRBD1 is a possible D gene (5 bases). This TCR was recovered from a man older than 75 with acute or convalescent COVID-19. The CDR3 sequence: CASGVQDIRSPLHF. CDR3 nucleotide sequence: TGTGCCAGCGGGGTCCAGGACATTCGTTCACCCCTCCACTTT.